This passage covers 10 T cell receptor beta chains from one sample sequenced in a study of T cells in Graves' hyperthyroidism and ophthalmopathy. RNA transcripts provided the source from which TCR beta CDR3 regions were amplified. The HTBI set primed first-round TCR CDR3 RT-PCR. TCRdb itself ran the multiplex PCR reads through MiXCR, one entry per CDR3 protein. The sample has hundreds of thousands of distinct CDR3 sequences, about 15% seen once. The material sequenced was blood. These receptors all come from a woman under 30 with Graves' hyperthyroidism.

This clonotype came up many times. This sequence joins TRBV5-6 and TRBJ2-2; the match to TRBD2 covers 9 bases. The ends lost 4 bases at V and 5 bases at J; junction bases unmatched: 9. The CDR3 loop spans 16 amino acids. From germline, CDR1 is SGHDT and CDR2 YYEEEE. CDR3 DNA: TGTGCCAGCAGCGAGTTAGCGGGAGATAATACCGGGGAGCTGTTTTTT. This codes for CASSELAGDNTGELFF.

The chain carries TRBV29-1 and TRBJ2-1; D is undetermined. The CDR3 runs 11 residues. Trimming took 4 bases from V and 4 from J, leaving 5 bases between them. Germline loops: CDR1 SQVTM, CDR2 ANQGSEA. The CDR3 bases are TGCAGCGTTGCTCAATACAATGAGCAGTTCTTC. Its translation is CSVAQYNEQFF.

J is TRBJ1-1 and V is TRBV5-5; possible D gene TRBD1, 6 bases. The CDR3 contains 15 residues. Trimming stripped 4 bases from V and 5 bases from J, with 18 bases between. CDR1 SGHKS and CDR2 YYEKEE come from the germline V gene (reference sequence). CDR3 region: CASSLMTGSQTEAFF. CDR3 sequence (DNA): TGTGCCAGCAGCCTTATGACAGGCAGCCAAACTGAAGCTTTCTTT.

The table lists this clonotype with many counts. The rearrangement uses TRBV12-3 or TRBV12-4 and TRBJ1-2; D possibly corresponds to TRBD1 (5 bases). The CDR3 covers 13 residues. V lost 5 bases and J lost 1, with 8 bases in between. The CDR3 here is CASSAQGNYGYTF. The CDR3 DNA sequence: TGTGCCAGCAGTGCCCAGGGTAACTATGGCTACACCTTC.

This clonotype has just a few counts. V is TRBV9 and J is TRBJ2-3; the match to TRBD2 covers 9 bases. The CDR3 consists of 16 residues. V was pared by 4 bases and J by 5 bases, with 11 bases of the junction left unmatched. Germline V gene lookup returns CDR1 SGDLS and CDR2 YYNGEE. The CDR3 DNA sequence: TGTGCCAGCAGCCCCGGGGCGGGGGGGCTTAGAGATACGCAGTATTTT. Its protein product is CASSPGAGGLRDTQYF. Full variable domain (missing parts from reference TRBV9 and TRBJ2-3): DSGVTQTPKHLITATGQRVTLRCSPRSGDLSVYWYQQSLDQGLQFLIQYYNGEERAKGNILERFSAQQFPDLHSELNLSSLELGDSALYFCASSPGAGGLRDTQYFGPGTRLTVL.

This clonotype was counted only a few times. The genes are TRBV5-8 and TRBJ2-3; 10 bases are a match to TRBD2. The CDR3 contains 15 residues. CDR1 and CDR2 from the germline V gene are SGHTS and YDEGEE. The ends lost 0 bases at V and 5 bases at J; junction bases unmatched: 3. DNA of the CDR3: TGTGCCAGCAGCTTGGCCCTAGCGGGAGAAGATACGCAGTATTTT. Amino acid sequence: CASSLALAGEDTQYF.

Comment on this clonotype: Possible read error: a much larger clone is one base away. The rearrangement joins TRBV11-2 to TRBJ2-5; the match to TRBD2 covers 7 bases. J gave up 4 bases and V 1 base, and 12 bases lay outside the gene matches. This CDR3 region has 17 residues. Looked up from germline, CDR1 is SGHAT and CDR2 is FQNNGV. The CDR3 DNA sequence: TGTGCCAGCAGCTTAGGGTACGGCGGGAGTGGAGGAGAGACCCAGTACTTC. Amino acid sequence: CASSLGYGGSGGETQYF.

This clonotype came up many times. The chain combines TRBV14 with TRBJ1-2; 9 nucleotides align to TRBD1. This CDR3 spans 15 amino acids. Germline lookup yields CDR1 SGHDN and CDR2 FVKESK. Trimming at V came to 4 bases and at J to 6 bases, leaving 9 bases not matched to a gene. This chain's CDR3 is CASSPLGQGRDGYTF. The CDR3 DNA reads TGTGCCAGCAGCCCACTCGGACAGGGGCGGGATGGCTACACCTTC.

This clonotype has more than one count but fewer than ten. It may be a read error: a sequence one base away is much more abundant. CDR3 sequence: CAGSPRAGAYEQYF. CDR3 bases: TGTGCCGGCAGTCCCCGGGCGGGGGCCTACGAGCAGTACTTC. The chain has TRBV2 and TRBJ2-7; 7 bases are a match to TRBD2. CDR1 and CDR2 from the germline V gene are SNHLY and FYNNEI. This CDR3 spans 14 amino acids. The full variable domain, completed using reference TRBV2 and TRBJ2-7, is EPEVTQTPSHQVTQMGQEVILRCVPISNHLYFYWYRQILGQKVEFLVSFYNNEISEKSEIFDDQFSVERPDGSNFTLKIRSTKLEDSAMYFCAGSPRAGAYEQYFGPGTRLTVT.

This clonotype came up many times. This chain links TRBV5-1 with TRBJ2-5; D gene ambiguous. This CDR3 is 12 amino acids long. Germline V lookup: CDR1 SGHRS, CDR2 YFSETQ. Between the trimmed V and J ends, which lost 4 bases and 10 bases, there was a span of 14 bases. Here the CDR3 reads CASSLPWRCQYF. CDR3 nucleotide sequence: TGCGCCAGCAGCCTTCCGTGGCGTTGCCAGTACTTC.